This TCR beta chain was recovered during a study of blood T cell repertoires in COVID-19. Study-wide background: There were acute and convalescent COVID-19 samples, and they came from the United States, Italy and Spain.

CDR1 is SEHNR and CDR2 is FQNEAQ in the germline V gene (reference sequence). V dropped 2 bases and J dropped 4 bases, with 11 bases sitting between them. The CDR3 is 14 amino acids. As handled by the study authors: How many nucleated cells were present was estimated from reference gene primer amplification. The data were produced by immunoSEQ multiplex PCR, yet TCRdb's version contains in-frame clones alone and is incomplete. V and J calls plus clone size are reproduced from that table; the DNA served to infer D and trimming. The table includes around 67,000 clones, around nine tenths detected once.

The chain links TRBV7-9 to TRBJ1-1; D possibly corresponds to TRBD1 (6 bases). The clonotype was recovered from a woman older than 75 with acute or convalescent COVID-19. The sequenced sample was peripheral blood. The chain's CDR3 is CASSLRDTSTEAFF. DNA of the CDR3: TGTGCCAGCAGCTTAAGGGACACCTCCACTGAAGCTTTCTTT.